Shown below are 28 T cell receptor beta chains from a single sample sequenced in a study of control samples from healthy donors and cancer patients. Profiling relied on immunoSEQ multiplex PCR, and the TCRdb table lists in-frame clones only, not all of them. The sample has about 26,000 clones; around 86% are singletons. The sample taken for sequencing was PBMCs. These TCRs come from a man aged 55 to 69 with colorectal cancer.

This clone was recorded a few times. This chain's CDR3 is CAFDVRSGPAAEAFF. Written as DNA, the CDR3 is TGTGCCTTTGATGTACGATCGGGACCCGCCGCTGAAGCTTTCTTT. The rearrangement uses TRBV5-4 and TRBJ1-1, with D possibly being TRBD1 (5 bases). CDR3 length: 15 residues. V lost 10 bases, J lost 6 bases, and 25 bases lay in between. Looked up from germline, CDR1 is SGHNT and CDR2 is YYREEE (reference sequence). Complete variable domain (other parts from reference TRBV5-4 and TRBJ1-1): ETGVTQSPTHLIKTRGQQVTLRCSSQSGHNTVSWYQQALGQGPQFIFQYYREEENGRGNFPPRFSGLQFPNYSSELNVNALELDDSALYLCAFDVRSGPAAEAFFGQGTRLTVV.

V is TRBV5-1 and J is TRBJ1-5, with TRBD1 as a possible D gene (5 bases). Germline CDR1 reads SGHRS; CDR2 reads YFSETQ. The CDR3 spans 13 residues. The V and J ends lost 0 bases and 4 bases respectively, with 5 bases between them. The CDR3 here is CASSLAGNQPQHF. In DNA form, the CDR3 reads TGCGCCAGCAGCTTGGCAGGGAATCAGCCCCAGCATTTT.

This sequence joins TRBV7-9 and TRBJ1-1, with D maybe TRBD1 (5 bases). This CDR3 has 14 residues. Trimming took off 5 bases at V and 2 bases at J, with 12 bases between the two ends. Germline V gene data show CDR1 as SEHNR and CDR2 as FQNEAQ (reference sequence). CDR3 amino acids: CASSLGTGNTEAFF. CDR3 nucleotide sequence: TGTGCCAGCAGCCTCGGGACGGGAAACACTGAAGCTTTCTTT.

Here the CDR3 reads CASRRGLGTYEQYF. The CDR3 bases are TGTGCCAGCAGACGGGGACTTGGCACCTACGAGCAGTACTTC. This chain uses TRBV6-5 with TRBJ2-7; tentatively, D is TRBD2 (6 bases). The V gene lost 6 bases and the J gene lost 2 bases, with 14 bases spanning the gap. The CDR3 extends over 14 amino acids. In germline, CDR1 is MNHEY, CDR2 SVGAGI.

This chain joins TRBV5-1 and TRBJ2-1; D remains ambiguous. The V end lost 2 bases, the J end lost 8 bases, and 14 bases lay between the germline ends. CDR1 SGHRS and CDR2 YFSETQ come from the germline V gene. This CDR3 has 14 residues. CDR3 sequence: CASSLGNLKDEQFF. In DNA form, the CDR3 reads TGCGCCAGCAGCTTAGGCAACCTTAAGGATGAGCAGTTCTTC.

The rearrangement links TRBV5-1 to TRBJ2-3; the D is unclear. This CDR3 has 13 residues. Per the germline V gene, CDR1 is SGHRS and CDR2 is YFSETQ. V lost 0 bases, J lost 3 bases, and 5 bases lay in between. Here the CDR3 DNA reads TGCGCCAGCAGCTTGGCCTGGACAGATACGCAGTATTTT. Translating it yields CASSLAWTDTQYF. The variable domain in full, with the rest retrieved from reference TRBV5-1 and TRBJ2-3, is KAGVTQTPRYLIKTRGQQVTLSCSPISGHRSVSWYQQTPGQGLQFLFEYFSETQRNKGNFPGRFSGRQFSNSRSEMNVSTLELGDSALYLCASSLAWTDTQYFGPGTRLTVL.

DNA of the CDR3: TGTGCCACGTATGTTGAGCAGTACGTC. As protein: CATYVEQYV. J is TRBJ2-7 and V is TRBV28; D gene uncertain. Per the germline V gene, CDR1 is MDHEN and CDR2 is SYDVKM. This CDR3 has 9 residues. V was cut by 10 bases and J by 7 bases, with 8 bases left in between.

The rearrangement uses TRBV19 and TRBJ2-3; 10 bases are a match to TRBD1. CDR3 length equals 16 residues. The V segment lost 5 bases and the J segment 6 bases; nucleotides outside the gene matches: 11. From germline, CDR1 is LNHDA and CDR2 SQIVND (reference sequence). The CDR3: CASSPRTGGRGDTQYF. CDR3 DNA: TGTGCCAGTAGTCCCCGGACAGGGGGGAGAGGGGATACGCAGTATTTT. Drawing the rest from reference TRBV19 and TRBJ2-3, the complete variable domain is DGGITQSPKYLFRKEGQNVTLSCEQNLNHDAMYWYRQDPGQGLRLIYYSQIVNDFQKGDIAEGYSVSREKKESFPLTVTSAQKNPTAFYLCASSPRTGGRGDTQYFGPGTRLTVL.

The rearrangement joins TRBV10-1 to TRBJ1-5; D is possibly TRBD1 (6 bases). The ends were cut back, 5 bases at V and 3 bases at J, with 11 bases in the middle. The CDR3 spans 14 residues. CDR1 WNHNN and CDR2 SYGVQD come from the germline V gene (reference sequence). In DNA form, the CDR3 reads TGCGCCAGCAGTCCGGGACAACTCAATCAGCCCCAGCATTTT. Protein sequence: CASSPGQLNQPQHF.

The gene calls are TRBV29-1 and TRBJ2-7; possibly TRBD1 or TRBD2 for D (6 bases each). This CDR3 has 20 residues. Germline CDR1 is SQVTM and CDR2 is ANQGSEA. V lost 1 base to trimming and J lost 0 bases, with 28 bases between them. CDR3 in DNA: TGCAGCGTTGAAGCCCGAAGGGGGGCAGGTACTACCGGGGTCTCCTACGAGCAGTACTTC. It specifies CSVEARRGAGTTGVSYEQYF.

V gene TRBV19 combines with J gene TRBJ2-3; D is uncertain. Trimming took 5 bases from V and 6 from J, leaving 6 bases between them. Germline V gene data show CDR1 as LNHDA and CDR2 as SQIVND (reference sequence). The length of the CDR3 is 11 residues. The CDR3 region is CASSSWDTQYF. The DNA of the CDR3 is TGTGCCAGTAGTTCCTGGGATACGCAGTATTTT. Supplemented by reference TRBV19 and TRBJ2-3, the full variable domain reads DGGITQSPKYLFRKEGQNVTLSCEQNLNHDAMYWYRQDPGQGLRLIYYSQIVNDFQKGDIAEGYSVSREKKESFPLTVTSAQKNPTAFYLCASSSWDTQYFGPGTRLTVL.

Only a few counts were recorded for this clone. This chain uses TRBV24-1 with TRBJ2-3, with D tentatively TRBD2 (7 bases). Germline V gene lookup returns CDR1 KGHDR and CDR2 SFDVKD. The CDR3 runs 16 residues. V was clipped by 0 bases and J by 4 bases, with 13 bases between them. The CDR3 loop is CATSDLGREGADTQYF. CDR3 DNA sequence: TGTGCCACCAGTGATTTGGGGAGGGAGGGGGCAGATACGCAGTATTTT.

This chain links TRBV10-3 with TRBJ2-1; TRBD2 aligns across 8 bases. The CDR3 contains 13 residues. The trim removed 6 bases at V and 7 bases at J, leaving 5 bases unmatched. CDR1 ENHRY and CDR2 SYGVKD come from the germline V gene. CDR3 loop: CAIRGLAGNEQFF. CDR3 nucleotides: TGTGCCATCAGAGGACTAGCTGGTAATGAGCAGTTCTTC.

In this sample, this clone turned up a few times. The chain carries TRBV7-2 and TRBJ1-1, with 8 bases that match TRBD1. Germline loops: CDR1 SGHTA, CDR2 FQGNSA. This CDR3 spans 16 amino acids. Germline trimming cut 5 bases from V and 4 bases from J; bases unmatched to any gene: 12. This chain's CDR3 is CASSIQSGGAGTEAFF. The CDR3 nucleotides are TGTGCCAGCAGCATTCAATCAGGGGGCGCGGGCACTGAAGCTTTCTTT.

The chain's CDR3 is CASRGDGTYEQYV. The CDR3 bases are TGTGCCAGCAGAGGGGACGGAACCTACGAGCAGTACGTC. This sequence joins TRBV2 and TRBJ2-7; perhaps D is TRBD1 or TRBD2 (5 bases each). Trimming took off 6 bases at V and 2 bases at J, with 11 bases between the two ends. This CDR3 spans 13 amino acids. Per germline, CDR1 SNHLY and CDR2 FYNNEI.

The CDR3 DNA follows: TGTGCCAGCAGCCGGGACCCAGAAAACATTCAGTACTTC. This codes for CASSRDPENIQYF. This chain links TRBV5-4 with TRBJ2-4; D may correspond to TRBD1 or TRBD2 (5 bases each). Germline CDR1 is SGHNT and CDR2 is YYREEE (reference sequence). The CDR3 totals 13 residues. Trimming removed 4 bases from V and 5 bases from J, with 10 bases in between.

J is TRBJ2-2 and V is TRBV11-3, with D perhaps TRBD1 (6 bases). CDR3 length equals 15 residues. Per germline, CDR1 SGHNT and CDR2 YENEEA. V was pared by 1 base and J by 5 bases, with 11 bases between. CDR3 amino acids: CASSLGAGETGELFF. The CDR3 DNA reads as TGTGCCAGCAGCTTAGGGGCAGGGGAAACCGGGGAGCTGTTTTTT.

The genes are TRBV10-3 and TRBJ1-1, with 9 nucleotides matching TRBD1. CDR3 length: 14 amino acids. V lost 6 bases and J lost 2; bases outside the gene matches: 4. CDR1 and CDR2 (germline): ENHRY, SYGVKD. CDR3 nucleotide sequence: TGTGCCATCAGGCCGGGACAGGGTAACACTGAAGCTTTCTTT. It yields the protein CAIRPGQGNTEAFF.

This clone was seen a handful of times. This rearrangement joins TRBV2 to TRBJ1-1; D perhaps matches TRBD1 (6 bases). Trimming removed 2 bases from V and 2 bases from J, with 9 bases in between. The CDR3 loop spans 14 amino acids. Germline V gene lookup returns CDR1 SNHLY and CDR2 FYNNEI. The CDR3 sequence: CASSERTVNTEAFF. CDR3 nucleotides: TGTGCCAGCAGTGAAAGGACAGTTAACACTGAAGCTTTCTTT. Supplemented by reference TRBV2 and TRBJ1-1, the full variable domain reads EPEVTQTPSHQVTQMGQEVILRCVPISNHLYFYWYRQILGQKVEFLVSFYNNEISEKSEIFDDQFSVERPDGSNFTLKIRSTKLEDSAMYFCASSERTVNTEAFFGQGTRLTVV.

Remarks on this clone: A junction boundary mismatches the germline segment, possibly from a read error. The DNA for the CDR3 is TGTGCCAGCAGTGATCCTTCCGGACAAAGGAATTTT. Encoded protein: CASSDPSGQRNF. V gene TRBV2 combines with J gene TRBJ1-3; D is possibly TRBD1 (5 bases). This CDR3 has 12 amino acids. Germline V lookup: CDR1 SNHLY, CDR2 FYNNEI. The full variable domain, with the rest looked up from reference TRBV2 and TRBJ1-3, is EPEVTQTPSHQVTQMGQEVILRCVPISNHLYFYWYRQILGQKVEFLVSFYNNEISEKSEIFDDQFSVERPDGSNFTLKIRSTKLEDSAMYFCASSDPSGQRNFGEGSWLTVV.

The rearrangement links TRBV27 to TRBJ1-6; D may be TRBD1 (5 bases). Germline CDR1 and CDR2: MNHEY and SMNVEV (reference sequence). The length of the CDR3 is 15 residues. V was trimmed by 2 bases and J by 13 bases, leaving 18 bases between them. The CDR3 loop is CASSLMAGWGGPLHF. For the CDR3, the DNA is TGTGCCAGCAGTTTAATGGCAGGGTGGGGGGGGCCCCTCCACTTT.

As for this clone: Other DNA sequences in the same sample also yield this CDR3. V and J are TRBV6-5 and TRBJ1-2, with TRBD1 matching 8 bases. Trimming at V came to 6 bases and at J to 8 bases, leaving 8 bases not matched to a gene. Germline-derived CDR1 and CDR2 are MNHEY and SVGAGI. The CDR3 consists of 13 residues. The CDR3 DNA sequence: TGTGCCAGCAGCCCCCCAGGGGGCGGCGGCTACACCTTC. Encoded protein: CASSPPGGGGYTF.

V gene TRBV19 combines with J gene TRBJ1-4; D is possibly TRBD1 (6 bases). This CDR3 is built from 13 residues. From germline, CDR1 is LNHDA and CDR2 SQIVND (reference sequence). Trimming cost V 6 bases and J 6 bases, with 11 bases left between them. CDR3 DNA: TGTGCCAGTAGACAGGGAGGGCATGAAAAACTGTTTTTT. Encoded protein: CASRQGGHEKLFF.

The chain has TRBV6-2 or TRBV6-3 and TRBJ2-5; 16 bases are shared with TRBD2. There are 21 residues in the CDR3. V lost 2 bases, J lost 3 bases, and 15 bases stayed unmatched. Looked up from germline, CDR1 is MNHEY and CDR2 is SVGEGT. Here the CDR3 reads CASSYRGTSGGATGGEETQYF. For the CDR3, the DNA is TGTGCCAGCAGTTACAGAGGGACTAGCGGGGGGGCAACCGGCGGGGAAGAGACCCAGTACTTC.

The rearrangement joins TRBV6-4 to TRBJ1-1; the D is unclear. Trimming pared 3 bases from V and 1 base from J, leaving 9 bases between. This CDR3 has 14 residues. Germline values: CDR1 MRHNA, CDR2 SNTAGT. As DNA, the CDR3 is TGTGCCAGCAGTGATTTCTCGGGGAACACTGAAGCTTTCTTT. It translates to CASSDFSGNTEAFF.

V usage is TRBV30 and J usage is TRBJ1-1, with 7 bases lining up with TRBD1. There are 13 residues in the CDR3. J gave up 10 bases and V 2 bases, and 10 bases lay outside the gene matches. Germline loops: CDR1 GTSNPN, CDR2 SVGIG (reference sequence). This CDR3 is CAWSQVQQGRAFF. Here the CDR3 DNA reads TGTGCCTGGAGTCAAGTCCAACAGGGGCGAGCTTTCTTT.

V is TRBV5-6 and J is TRBJ2-4, with 8 bases lining up with TRBD1. J was trimmed by 7 bases and V by 3 bases; bases with no gene match: 6. The CDR3 sequence is 14 residues long. The V gene's germline CDR1 is SGHDT and CDR2 YYEEEE. The CDR3 loop is CASSSTGGWNIQYF. The CDR3 DNA is TGTGCCAGCAGCTCCACAGGGGGTTGGAACATTCAGTACTTC.

This chain connects TRBV5-1 to TRBJ2-3; 9 bases align to TRBD2. V was pared by 4 bases and J by 0 bases, with 3 bases of the junction left unmatched. The germline gives CDR1 SGHRS, CDR2 YFSETQ. This CDR3 comprises 15 residues. The CDR3 loop reads CASSQRGASTDTQYF. The CDR3 DNA is TGCGCCAGCAGCCAGCGGGGGGCTAGCACAGATACGCAGTATTTT.